These T cell receptor beta chains were read from a single sample in a study of blood T cell repertoires in COVID-19. Sequenced by immunoSEQ multiplex PCR; TCRdb stores in-frame clones only, minus some. The table includes over 150,000 clones, around 86% detected once. The material sequenced was peripheral blood. The receptors were gathered from a man aged 45 to 65 with active or convalescent COVID-19. CDR3s include the opening cysteine and the closing phenylalanine or tryptophan. The D gene is left open where the match is weak. The size field is filled for only some rows; it gives once, few, many or a size class.

clone_size d_call j_call v_call cdr3_aa cdr3_nt
. TRBD1 TRBJ2-3 TRBV29-1 CSVEGDRGGVDTQYF TGCAGCGTTGAAGGGGACAGGGGAGGGGTGGATACGCAGTATTTT
. TRBD1 TRBJ1-1 TRBV5-1 CASNQGQGANERTEAFF TGCGCCAGCAACCAGGGACAGGGGGCGAATGAGAGGACTGAAGCTTTCTTT
. TRBD1 TRBJ1-4 TRBV27 CASGPGQGNEKLFF TGTGCCAGCGGACCGGGACAGGGGAATGAAAAACTGTTTTTT
. . TRBJ2-4 TRBV6-5 CASEGRNIQYF TGTGCCAGCGAGGGGAGGAACATTCAGTACTTC
. TRBD1 TRBJ2-7 TRBV18 CASSSGTETGEQYF TGTGCCAGCTCATCCGGGACAGAAACCGGCGAGCAGTACTTC
. . TRBJ1-1 TRBV7-3 CASSLTSNTEAFF TGTGCCAGCAGTTTGACAAGTAACACTGAAGCTTTCTTT
. . TRBJ2-1 TRBV30 CAWSSRGRSYNEQFF TGTGCCTGGAGTTCTAGGGGCCGCTCCTACAATGAGCAGTTCTTC
. TRBD1 TRBJ1-1 TRBV28 CASRTGGTEAFF TGTGCCAGCAGGACAGGGGGAACTGAAGCTTTCTTT
. TRBD1 TRBJ2-3 TRBV11-3 CASSLDGTGSTDTQYF TGTGCCAGCAGCTTAGACGGGACAGGGAGCACAGATACGCAGTATTTT
. TRBD2 TRBJ2-3 TRBV19 CASSRHGGSGTDTQYF TGTGCCAGTAGTAGACACGGGGGGTCAGGCACAGATACGCAGTATTTT
. . TRBJ1-4 TRBV4-3 CASSQSGGWSEKLFF TGCGCCAGCAGCCAGTCCGGCGGCTGGAGTGAAAAACTGTTTTTT
few TRBD2 TRBJ2-7 TRBV5-1 CASSPGTTRDEQYF TGCGCCAGCAGCCCTGGGACTACGAGGGACGAGCAGTACTTC
. TRBD1 TRBJ1-5 TRBV6-5 CASSYRTGFDQPQHF TGTGCCAGCAGTTACAGGACAGGGTTTGATCAGCCCCAGCATTTT
. TRBD2 TRBJ2-4 TRBV11-1 CASSHRGEGIQYF TGTGCCAGCAGCCATCGGGGGGAGGGCATTCAGTACTTC
. TRBD1 TRBJ1-2 TRBV20-1 CSASLRQGGYGYTF TGCAGTGCTAGTCTACGACAGGGGGGCTATGGCTACACCTTC
. . TRBJ1-4 TRBV29-1 CSARDLWEKLFF TGCAGCGCCAGAGACTTGTGGGAAAAACTGTTTTTT
few TRBD1 TRBJ1-5 TRBV4-2 CASSQDWQGVDQPQHF TGTGCCAGCAGCCAAGATTGGCAGGGGGTCGATCAGCCCCAGCATTTT
. . TRBJ2-2 TRBV3-1/TRBV3-2 CASSQDPVGELFF TGTGCCAGCAGCCAAGATCCGGTCGGGGAGCTGTTTTTT
. . TRBJ2-1 TRBV3-1/TRBV3-2 CASSRRVEQFF TGTGCCAGCAGCCGTCGCGTGGAGCAGTTCTTC
. . TRBJ1-5 TRBV6-1 CASSEVRVGNQPQHF TGTGCCAGCAGTGAAGTGAGGGTTGGCAATCAGCCCCAGCATTTT
few . TRBJ2-3 TRBV4-2 CASSQGQDSTDTQYF TGTGCCAGCAGCCAAGGACAGGACTCTACAGATACGCAGTATTTT
. TRBD2 TRBJ2-2 TRBV7-9 CASSLVSGRASGELFF TGTGCCAGCAGCTTAGTTAGCGGGAGGGCCTCCGGGGAGCTGTTTTTT
. TRBD2 TRBJ2-1 TRBV30 CAWTPGTSGSYNEQFF TGTGCCTGGACCCCCGGGACTAGCGGATCCTACAATGAGCAGTTCTTC
. TRBD2 TRBJ2-7 TRBV7-9 CASSLAGGIYEQYF TGTGCCAGCAGCTTAGCGGGAGGGATCTACGAGCAGTACTTC
. TRBD2 TRBJ2-3 TRBV5-1 CASSIGLAGVAADTQYF TGCGCCAGCAGCATAGGACTAGCGGGGGTAGCAGCTGATACGCAGTATTTT
few TRBD2 TRBJ2-1 TRBV10-3 CAISGGDSRPGTSGKSSYNEQFF TGTGCCATCAGTGGGGGCGACAGCCGCCCCGGGACTAGCGGGAAGAGCTCCTACAATGAGCAGTTCTTC
. TRBD1 TRBJ2-5 TRBV16 CASTSKGTAEETQYF TGTGCCAGCACCTCTAAGGGGACAGCAGAAGAGACCCAGTACTTC
. . TRBJ1-4 TRBV10-1 CASSEQGQILFF TGCGCCAGCAGTGAGCAAGGACAGATTCTGTTTTTT
. . TRBJ2-1 TRBV19 CASSIARLSEQFF TGTGCCAGTAGTATCGCGCGTCTGTCAGAGCAGTTCTTC
. TRBD1 TRBJ2-7 TRBV4-3 CASSQEPTGAIYEQYF TGCGCCAGCAGCCAAGAACCCACAGGGGCGATCTACGAGCAGTACTTC
. TRBD1 TRBJ1-5 TRBV2 CASRPTGTEYNQPQHF TGTGCCAGCAGGCCGACAGGGACCGAATACAATCAGCCCCAGCATTTT
. . TRBJ1-2 TRBV9 CASSVGPGDRYGYTF TGTGCCAGCAGCGTAGGGCCAGGGGATAGGTATGGCTACACCTTC
. . TRBJ1-3 TRBV7-7 CASSRGSGNTIYF TGTGCCAGCAGTCGAGGGTCTGGAAACACCATATATTTT
. . TRBJ1-1 TRBV19 CASSIATGLAFF TGTGCCAGTAGTATTGCCACGGGGTTGGCTTTCTTT
. . TRBJ1-1 TRBV19 CASSPGWGRDEAFF TGTGCCAGTAGTCCAGGCTGGGGGCGCGATGAAGCTTTCTTT
. TRBD2 TRBJ2-3 TRBV3-1/TRBV3-2 CASSQDLSSGLGGTQYF TGTGCCAGCAGCCAAGATCTGTCTAGCGGACTTGGGGGTACGCAGTATTTT
once . TRBJ2-2 TRBV7-9 CASSLLVQNTGELFF TGTGCCAGCAGCTTACTGGTACAGAACACCGGGGAGCTGTTTTTT